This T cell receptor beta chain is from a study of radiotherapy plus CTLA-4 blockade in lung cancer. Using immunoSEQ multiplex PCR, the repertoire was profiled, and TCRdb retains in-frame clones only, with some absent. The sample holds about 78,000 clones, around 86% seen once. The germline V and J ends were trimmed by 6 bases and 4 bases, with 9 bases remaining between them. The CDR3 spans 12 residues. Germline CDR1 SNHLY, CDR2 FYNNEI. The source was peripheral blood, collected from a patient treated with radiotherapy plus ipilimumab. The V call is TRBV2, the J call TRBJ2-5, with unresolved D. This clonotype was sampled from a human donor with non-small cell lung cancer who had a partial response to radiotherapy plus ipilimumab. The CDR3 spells CASSYSRETQYF. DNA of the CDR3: TGTGCCAGCAGCTACTCACGAGAGACCCAGTACTTC.